One T cell receptor (beta chain) is described in this entry. This specimen belongs to a study of blood T cell repertoires in COVID-19. Study in general: PBMCs, B-cell-depleted T cells, or T cells were the source of the cDNA or gDNA that made up the material.

TCRdb's copy holds only in-frame clones and misses some; the assay was immunoSEQ multiplex PCR. The sample holds 150,000 to 200,000 clones, approximately 83% seen once. The CDR3 loop spans 15 amino acids. The germline V gene has CDR1 PRHDT and CDR2 FYEKMQ (reference sequence). Trimming at V came to 3 bases and at J to 7 bases, leaving 7 bases not matched to a gene. This clonotype was obtained from a man aged 55-75 years with acute or convalescent COVID-19. The gene calls are TRBV13 and TRBJ2-1; TRBD2 matches 9 bases. Sequences were obtained from peripheral blood. The CDR3 spells CASSLRREGGNEQFF. As DNA, the CDR3 is TGTGCCAGCAGCTTGAGGCGGGAGGGTGGTAATGAGCAGTTCTTC.